This T cell receptor (beta chain) was documented in a study of T cells in Graves' hyperthyroidism and ophthalmopathy. Turning to the study itself: The initial diagnosis was the point when peripheral blood was collected, ahead of any treatment.

Study conclusions and caveats: Within blood appeared most thyroid clonotypes that had expanded above 0.001.

A note on this clonotype: Its specificity is not known.

Regions amplified from RNA transcripts were the TCR beta CDR3 regions. Carried out on the TCR CDR3, a first-round RT-PCR used the HTBI primer set. TCRdb processed the multiplex PCR reads anew with MiXCR; each CDR3 protein has one entry. The sample includes hundreds of thousands of distinct CDR3 sequences, approximately 15% of them seen just once. Germline CDR1 reads MGHDK; CDR2 reads SYGVNS. The CDR3 consists of 15 residues. Trimming cost V 4 bases and J 3 bases, with 15 bases left between them. What was sequenced was blood. The TCR sequence derives from a woman between 45 and 60 years old with Graves' ophthalmopathy. The chain joins TRBV25-1 to TRBJ2-5, with a possible D match to TRBD1 (6 bases). DNA for the CDR3: TGTGCCAGCAGTGGGCCCGGGACATATGAAGAGACCCAGTACTTC. Translation: CASSGPGTYEETQYF.